This T cell receptor beta chain was recorded in a study of T cell repertoires in cytomegalovirus infection. Study summary: Matching HLA type, along with CMV infection, was indicated by public TCR beta signatures. Notes on the study in general: The cumulative frequency of public TCR beta families distinguished individuals who carried CMV together with the relevant HLA. HLA-C-restricted CMV clonotypes gave the most frequent clonotype in two of eight donors.

The CDR3 is 16 amino acids. The V gene's germline CDR1 is SQVTM and CDR2 ANQGSEA. V lost 1 base, J lost 0 bases, and 15 bases lay in between. Points on this clonotype: Its antigen is not identified.

Each CDR3 protein gets one entry after TCRdb re-called the reads with MiXCR. The sample carries approximately 70,000 distinct CDR3 sequences, 20% to 25% recorded once. This chain connects TRBV29-1 to TRBJ1-1; a weak D match, TRBD1 (5 bases). This receptor was obtained from a human donor in good health (CMV status not recorded). Some clones in this sample may be carry-over from other donors' samples. Material for sequencing was PBMCs, sequenced either directly or after in vitro stimulation (not recorded which). The CDR3 DNA follows: TGCAGCGTTGAAGTGAGGCAGGGACCCATGAACACTGAAGCTTTCTTT. This gives the protein CSVEVRQGPMNTEAFF.